The rows below give T cell receptor beta chains drawn from one sample of a study of OX40 agonist ivuxolimab in advanced cancers. Here immunoSEQ multiplex PCR was the method, and the copy in TCRdb shows in-frame clones only, minus some. Of about 64,000 clones in the sample, around 84% were seen once. The sequences come from CD4+ or CD8+ T cells sorted from blood, collected in a trial of the OX40 agonist ivuxolimab. These TCRs come from an adult with an advanced solid tumor such as melanoma, head and neck, liver or kidney cancer. The CDR3 runs from the conserved cysteine through the conserved F or W. The D gene is left open where the match is weak. Expanded clones get a size class; other rows say once, few or many, or leave the size out.

TGTGCCAGCAGCTTAGACGTCACTTCCACCGGGGGGCTGTTTTTT CASSLDVTSTGGLFF TRBJ2-2 - TRBV5-6 -
TGTGCGGCCCAACGGGGGGTAGAAGCTTTCTTT CAAQRGVEAFF TRBJ1-1 - TRBV28 -
TGTGCCAGCTCACCACCGGGTAGGGGAGATACGCAGTATTTT CASSPPGRGDTQYF TRBJ2-3 - TRBV18 -
TGTGCCAGCAGCGGGGACAGGGCCAATCAGCCCCAGCATTTT CASSGDRANQPQHF TRBJ1-5 TRBD1 TRBV7-9 -
TGTGCCAGCAAAATAGCGGGGAAGGAGACCCAGTACTTC CASKIAGKETQYF TRBJ2-5 TRBD2 TRBV7-9 -
TGTGCCAGCAGCCGAGAGCCGACAGGGGCCTATGGCTACACCTTC CASSREPTGAYGYTF TRBJ1-2 TRBD1 TRBV4-2 many
TGTGCCAGCAGTTTAATTTTTTCGTGGGGACTAGCGGGGACAAAGAACACCGGGGAGCTGTTTTTT CASSLIFSWGLAGTKNTGELFF TRBJ2-2 TRBD2 TRBV28 few
TGTGCCAGCAGCTTGGTTGCCGGTCCTAACTATGGCTACACCTTC CASSLVAGPNYGYTF TRBJ1-2 - TRBV5-5 -
TGTGCTAGCAGCCGTACTAGCGGCACAGCAGATACGCAGTATTTT CASSRTSGTADTQYF TRBJ2-3 TRBD2 TRBV7-7 -
TGCGCCAGCAGCCAAGTTTCAGACCGCGAAGCTTTCTTT CASSQVSDREAFF TRBJ1-1 - TRBV4-1 few
TGTGCCAGCAGCTTAGGGAACAGGAGGACCGGGGAGCTGTTTTTT CASSLGNRRTGELFF TRBJ2-2 - TRBV11-3 -
TGTGCCAGCAGAAATCCGGGACAGGGAACCTACGAGCAGTACTTC CASRNPGQGTYEQYF TRBJ2-7 TRBD1 TRBV28 -
TGTGCCAGCAGTGACAGGGCCAGCACAGATACGCAGTATTTT CASSDRASTDTQYF TRBJ2-3 TRBD1 TRBV6-5 -
TGTGCCACCAGCCTTGAACGAGGGCAGGGGTTAAACGAGCAGTACTTC CATSLERGQGLNEQYF TRBJ2-7 - TRBV15 -
TGTGCCAGTAGTATTCCGGGACAGGGTAAGACCCAGTACTTC CASSIPGQGKTQYF TRBJ2-5 TRBD1 TRBV19 once
TGTGCCAGTACTACGTCCGGGGGCCCTACGGTTACGCAGTATTTT CASTTSGGPTVTQYF TRBJ2-3 - TRBV19 -
TGTGCCAGCAGCTTACTAGCCCGCCAAGAGACCCAGTACTTC CASSLLARQETQYF TRBJ2-5 - TRBV7-6 -
TGTGCCAGCAGCCAAGAAGGTAGGGGTGCAAGGTCGCGTTCACCCCTCCACTTT CASSQEGRGARSRSPLHF TRBJ1-6 - TRBV4-2 -
TGTGCCAGCAGCTCCAACTATGGCTACACCTTC CASSSNYGYTF TRBJ1-2 - TRBV7-9 few
TGTGCCAGCAGCTTGAACCAGGAGAACACTGAAGCTTTCTTT CASSLNQENTEAFF TRBJ1-1 - TRBV5-4 -
TGTGCCAGCAGCGACGGACAGGCGAATGAAAAACTGTTTTTT CASSDGQANEKLFF TRBJ1-4 TRBD1 TRBV11-2 -
TGCAGCGTTTCGCCCGGTCGACTTACCTACGAGCAGTACTTC CSVSPGRLTYEQYF TRBJ2-7 - TRBV29-1 -
TGTGCCAGCAGCCGGGGACTAGCGGCGAGCACAGATACGCAGTATTTT CASSRGLAASTDTQYF TRBJ2-3 TRBD2 TRBV28 once
TGTGCCAGCAGCCCAGACAGTCCCAATCAGCCCCAGCATTTT CASSPDSPNQPQHF TRBJ1-5 - TRBV6-5 -
TGTGCCAGCACCGACCGGACAGGCGTTAATTCACCCCTCCACTTT CASTDRTGVNSPLHF TRBJ1-6 TRBD1 TRBV25-1 -
TGTGCAAGTCGCTGGGGAGGAAACACCATATATTTT CASRWGGNTIYF TRBJ1-3 - TRBV12-2 -
TGCGCCAGCAGCAATGGGGGGTCCTACGAGCAGTACTTC CASSNGGSYEQYF TRBJ2-7 - TRBV10-2 -
TGCGCCAGCAGCCAGGGGGACAGTAGCTACGAGCAGTACTTC CASSQGDSSYEQYF TRBJ2-7 TRBD1 TRBV4-1 few
TGTGCCAGCAGTTTAGGCTGGTCTAGCACAGATACGCAGTATTTT CASSLGWSSTDTQYF TRBJ2-3 - TRBV27 -
TGTGCCAGCTCATTGGGACAGGGGAGCAATCAGCCCCAGCATTTT CASSLGQGSNQPQHF TRBJ1-5 TRBD1 TRBV18 -
TGTGCCAGCACCGCCGGGACAGGGATGGAGACCCAGTACTTC CASTAGTGMETQYF TRBJ2-5 TRBD1 TRBV2 -
TGTGCCAGTAGTAGCGGGGCTAGCGGGGTCACCGGGGAGCTGTTTTTT CASSSGASGVTGELFF TRBJ2-2 TRBD2 TRBV19 -
TGTGCCTGTAAATCGGACACTGAAGCTTTCTTT CACKSDTEAFF TRBJ1-1 - TRBV30 -
TGTGCCAGCTCACCACCGATTTCGCAGCGCCGCTACACCTTC CASSPPISQRRYTF TRBJ1-2 - TRBV18 -
TGTGCCAGCAGAAACGTCGGGACCCAGTACTTC CASRNVGTQYF TRBJ2-5 - TRBV6-5 -
TGTGCCAGCCGAGAGAGAGATGGCTACACCTTC CASRERDGYTF TRBJ1-2 - TRBV19 -
TGTGCCAGCCGCCCCGGGGGAGGTTATGGCTACACCTTC CASRPGGGYGYTF TRBJ1-2 - TRBV2 -
TGTGCCACCAGAATCGAGGGGGCAAACTATGGCTACACCTTC CATRIEGANYGYTF TRBJ1-2 TRBD1 TRBV6-5 -
TGTGCCAGCAGTTTATCAGGGTTTGAGCAGTTCTTC CASSLSGFEQFF TRBJ2-1 - TRBV28 -
TGTGCCAGCGGAGGACGTGGGTTAGCGGGCACCATATATTTT CASGGRGLAGTIYF TRBJ1-3 - TRBV28 -
TGTGCCAGCACCGACGGAGGGAACTATGGCTACACCTTC CASTDGGNYGYTF TRBJ1-2 - TRBV28 -
TGCAGTGCTAATAGGGCCTATGGCTACACCTTC CSANRAYGYTF TRBJ1-2 - TRBV20-1 -
TGCGCCAGCAGCTTGCTATATGGGCAGGGCCAGCAGTCTGGGGCCAACGTCCTGACTTTC CASSLLYGQGQQSGANVLTF TRBJ2-6 - TRBV5-1 -
TGTGCCAGCAGCTTAGAGGCCGATAATTCACCCCTCCACTTT CASSLEADNSPLHF TRBJ1-6 - TRBV7-9 medium-sized